This TCR beta chain comes out of a study of blood T cell repertoires in COVID-19. Study context: T cells, B-cell-depleted T cells, or PBMCs supplied cDNA or gDNA.

Trimming removed 7 bases at V and 2 bases at J, with 11 bases between. The germline gives CDR1 LNHDA, CDR2 SQIVND (reference sequence). The CDR3 has 13 amino acids. TCRdb's copy holds only in-frame clones and misses some; the assay was immunoSEQ multiplex PCR. The repertoire holds some 150,000 clones, with approximately 89% as singletons. This chain joins TRBV19 and TRBJ1-2, with a weak D call TRBD1 (6 bases). The clonotype originates from a human donor in a cohort sampled during active COVID-19. Sample: peripheral blood. The CDR3 region is CASTGGANYGYTF. CDR3 sequence (DNA): TGTGCCAGTACCGGGGGGGCAAACTATGGCTACACCTTC.